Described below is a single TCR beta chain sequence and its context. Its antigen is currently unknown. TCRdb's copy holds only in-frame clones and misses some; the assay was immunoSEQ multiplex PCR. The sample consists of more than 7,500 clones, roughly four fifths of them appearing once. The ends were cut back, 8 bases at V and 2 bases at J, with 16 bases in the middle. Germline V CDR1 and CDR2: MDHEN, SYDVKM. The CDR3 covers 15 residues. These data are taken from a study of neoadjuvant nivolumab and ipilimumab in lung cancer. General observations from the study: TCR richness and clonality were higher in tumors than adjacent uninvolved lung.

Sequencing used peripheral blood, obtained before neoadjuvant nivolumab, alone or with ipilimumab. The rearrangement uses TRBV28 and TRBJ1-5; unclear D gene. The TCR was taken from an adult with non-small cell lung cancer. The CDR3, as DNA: TGTGCCAGCCGGCCGGGAGGATTAGGCAATCAGCCCCAGCATTTT. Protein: CASRPGGLGNQPQHF.